This T cell receptor (beta chain) was identified in a study of cytomegalovirus exposure and HLA in healthy donors. PCR was performed using 60 Vbeta and 13 Jbeta primers. Clones were read by immunoSEQ multiplex PCR, and TCRdb kept only the in-frame ones, dropping some. Of 100,000 to 150,000 clones listed, around 80% were seen once; the top ten hold around 3.6%. The TCR comes from a man in his thirties or forties in good health and CMV-seronegative. The sample comprised PBMCs.

The CDR3 DNA follows: TGTGCCAGCAGTTTCCGGACAGGGGCGAACACTGAAGCTTTCTTT. It is translated as CASSFRTGANTEAFF. The chain is built from TRBV27 and TRBJ1-1, with 9 bases matching TRBD1. Unmatched junction bases numbered 3, after V lost 3 bases and J lost 1 base. In germline, CDR1 is MNHEY, CDR2 SMNVEV (reference sequence). CDR3 length equals 15 residues.